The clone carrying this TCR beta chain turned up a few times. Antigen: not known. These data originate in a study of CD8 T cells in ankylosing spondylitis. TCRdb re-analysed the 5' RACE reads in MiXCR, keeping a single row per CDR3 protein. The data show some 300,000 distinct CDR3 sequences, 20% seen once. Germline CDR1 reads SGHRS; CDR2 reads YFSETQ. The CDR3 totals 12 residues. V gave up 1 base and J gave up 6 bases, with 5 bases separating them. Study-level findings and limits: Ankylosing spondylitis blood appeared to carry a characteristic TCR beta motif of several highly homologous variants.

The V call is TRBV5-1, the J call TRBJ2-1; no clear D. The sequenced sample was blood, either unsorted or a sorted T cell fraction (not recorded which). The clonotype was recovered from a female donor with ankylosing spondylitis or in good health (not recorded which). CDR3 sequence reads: CASSLPLNEQFF. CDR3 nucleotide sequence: TGCGCCAGCAGCTTGCCACTCAATGAGCAGTTCTTC.